The entry below gives a single TCR beta chain sequence along with its context. The antigen remains unidentified. Clones were read by immunoSEQ multiplex PCR, and TCRdb kept only the in-frame ones, dropping some. The data show tens of thousands of clones, about 90% seen once. The data stem from a study of OX40 agonist ivuxolimab in advanced cancers. Germline assignment: CDR1 MNHEY and CDR2 SMNVEV (reference sequence). V was clipped by 6 bases and J by 9 bases; unmatched bases: 7. The CDR3 is made up of 13 amino acids. Study-wide findings and caveats: On average, a greater number of expanded clones characterised CD8+ T cells relative to CD4+.

This chain links TRBV27 with TRBJ2-3; 9 positions agree with TRBD2. The source was CD4+ or CD8+ T cells sorted from blood, collected in a trial of the OX40 agonist ivuxolimab. This clonotype was sampled from an adult with an advanced solid tumor such as melanoma, head and neck, liver or kidney cancer. The CDR3 nucleotides read TGTGCCAGCAGCCTGACTAGCGGAGGCACGCAGTATTTT. Protein sequence: CASSLTSGGTQYF.